This TCR beta chain derives from a study of early T cells in non-severe SARS-CoV-2 infection. TCRdb ran MiXCR on the 5' RACE reads and lists one entry per CDR3 protein. Among approximately 68,000 distinct CDR3 sequences listed, about 9.4% were seen once. Trimming removed 2 bases from V and 5 bases from J, with 13 bases in between. There are 14 residues in the CDR3. The V gene's germline CDR1 is DFQATT and CDR2 SNEGSKA (reference sequence). The specimen was whole blood, collected at baseline. This sequence was found in an adult who was a healthcare worker with PCR-confirmed SARS-CoV-2 infection or an uninfected control (not recorded which). The chain employs TRBV20-1 and TRBJ1-5; D call uncertain. The CDR3 loop is CSARPSGSYQPQHF. CDR3 nucleotides: TGCAGTGCTAGACCCTCCGGGAGCTATCAGCCCCAGCATTTT.